The sample holds a few counts of the clone carrying this T cell receptor (beta chain). What it binds is not known. This sample was included in a study of human T cells and chemical hapten exposure. Whole-study results and caveats: Unchanged with DPC sensitization were TCRs above 1 in 1000 frequency.

The time point denotes: patch test 2, 6 weeks after DPC sensitization. Indicated treatment: therapeutic diphenylcyclopropenone sensitization with weekly scalp DPC. At patch-test visits, sampling came before the patch test. In the authors' workflow: A per-sample median of roughly 96,000 TCRs was observed, with counts ranging from about 23,224 to 690,600. Each CDR3 protein is one row after TCRdb ran MiXCR on the RACE reads. Here the V and J calls rest on TCRdb's processing, not on the authors' analysis. The sample consists of approximately 84,000 distinct CDR3 sequences, roughly 10% of them appearing once. CDR1 and CDR2 from the germline V gene are DFQATT and SNEGSKA (reference sequence). The CDR3 loop spans 15 amino acids. Trimming cost V 6 bases and J 4 bases; bases outside gene matches: 12.

Sequences were derived from whole blood, sampled in connection with sensitization to the hapten diphenylcyclopropenone (DPC). This TCR was recovered from a woman aged 30 to 39 with alopecia areata. Some clones in this sample may be carry-over from other donors' samples. V usage is TRBV20-1 and J usage is TRBJ1-5; TRBD1 aligns across 7 bases. CDR3 region: CSAWPGTANNQPQHF. The CDR3 nucleotides read TGCAGTGCCTGGCCGGGGACAGCGAATAATCAGCCCCAGCATTTT.